A selection of T cell receptor beta chains follows, all from one sample in a study of Graves' ophthalmopathy and Graves' hyperthyroidism. Using its own MiXCR run on the multiplex PCR reads, TCRdb lists one record per CDR3 protein. The table records about 1.2 million distinct CDR3 sequences, 35% to 40% of them present only once. Material: peripheral blood or thyroid tissue (not recorded which). The source is an adult man with Graves' hyperthyroidism. CDR3s include the opening cysteine and the closing phenylalanine or tryptophan. D genes are given only for firm matches. Expanded clones are given a class, and other clones once, few, many or no size at all.

CDR3: CASSRQASTDTQYF
DNA: TGTGCCAGTAGTCGCCAGGCGAGCACAGATACGCAGTATTTT
V: TRBV19
J: TRBJ2-3
D: -
size: -

CDR3: CAIRAGAGPGNQPQHF
DNA: TGTGCCATCAGGGCGGGGGCGGGACCCGGCAATCAGCCCCAGCATTTT
V: TRBV10-3
J: TRBJ1-5
D: -
size: -

CDR3: CASSYSLETQYF
DNA: TGTGCCAGCAGTTACTCGCTGGAGACCCAGTACTTC
V: TRBV6-5
J: TRBJ2-5
D: -
size: many

CDR3: CATSDSGRERPANTGELFF
DNA: TGTGCCACCAGTGATAGCGGGCGCGAGCGCCCCGCGAACACCGGGGAGCTGTTTTTT
V: TRBV24-1
J: TRBJ2-2
D: -
size: few

CDR3: CASSIQSANTGELFF
DNA: TGTGCCAGCAGCATTCAGAGCGCGAACACCGGGGAGCTGTTTTTT
V: TRBV7-2
J: TRBJ2-2
D: -
size: -

CDR3: CASSVGGTVSEAFF
DNA: TGTGCCAGCAGCGTAGGAGGGACGGTCTCTGAAGCTTTCTTT
V: TRBV9
J: TRBJ1-1
D: -
size: many

CDR3: CASSQEDRGCAVPSGNTIYF
DNA: TGTGCCAGCAGCCAAGAGGACAGGGGTTGTGCAGTTCCATCTGGAAACACCATATATTTT
V: TRBV3-1
J: TRBJ1-3
D: TRBD1
size: -

CDR3: CSGTGNSNTEAFF
DNA: TGCAGTGGAACAGGGAACTCGAACACTGAAGCTTTCTTT
V: TRBV20-1
J: TRBJ1-1
D: -
size: -

CDR3: CASSFRTGGSDEQYF
DNA: TGTGCCAGCAGTTTCCGGACAGGGGGCTCGGATGAGCAGTACTTC
V: TRBV12-3/TRBV12-4
J: TRBJ2-7
D: TRBD1
size: many

CDR3: CASSLSRARYGYTF
DNA: TGTGCCAGCAGTTTATCCAGGGCCCGCTATGGCTACACCTTC
V: TRBV27
J: TRBJ1-2
D: -
size: -

CDR3: CASSQAGGQSAFF
DNA: TGTGCCAGCAGCCAAGCAGGGGGCCAATCAGCTTTCTTT
V: TRBV3-1
J: TRBJ1-1
D: TRBD1
size: many

CDR3: CASSFMAQPQHF
DNA: TGTGCCAGCAGCTTTATGGCTCAGCCCCAGCATTTT
V: TRBV7-9
J: TRBJ1-5
D: -
size: many

CDR3: CSVLEQGGGNQPQHF
DNA: TGCAGTGTTCTGGAACAGGGTGGTGGCAATCAGCCCCAGCATTTT
V: TRBV29-1
J: TRBJ1-5
D: -
size: -

CDR3: CASSYSPYEQYF
DNA: TGTGCCAGCAGTTACTCTCCGTACGAGCAGTACTTC
V: TRBV6-2/TRBV6-3
J: TRBJ2-7
D: -
size: many

CDR3: CASSFTGQVSYEQYF
DNA: TGTGCCAGCAGTTTTACTGGACAGGTATCCTACGAGCAGTACTTC
V: TRBV12-3/TRBV12-4
J: TRBJ2-7
D: TRBD1
size: few

CDR3: CSAGQDGETQYF
DNA: TGCAGTGCTGGACAGGATGGCGAGACCCAGTACTTC
V: TRBV20-1
J: TRBJ2-5
D: TRBD1
size: many

CDR3: CASKQWGGNYGYTF
DNA: TGTGCCAGCAAACAATGGGGAGGTAACTATGGCTACACCTTC
V: TRBV2
J: TRBJ1-2
D: -
size: many

CDR3: CASSPALRQAGPEQYF
DNA: TGTGCCAGCAGCCCGGCACTCAGACAGGCGGGACCTGAGCAGTACTTC
V: TRBV7-9
J: TRBJ2-7
D: -
size: -

CDR3: CASSYLPPGQGNEKLFF
DNA: TGTGCCAGCAGTTACTTACCTCCGGGACAGGGCAATGAAAAACTGTTTTTT
V: TRBV6-1
J: TRBJ1-4
D: TRBD1
size: once

CDR3: CASNRDFDYEQYF
DNA: TGTGCCAGCAACCGGGACTTCGATTACGAGCAGTACTTC
V: TRBV7-6
J: TRBJ2-7
D: -
size: -

CDR3: CASSLVPGAQDEQYF
DNA: TGTGCCAGCAGCTTAGTTCCGGGGGCGCAAGACGAGCAGTACTTC
V: TRBV7-9
J: TRBJ2-7
D: -
size: -

CDR3: CSARAGHLNTEAFF
DNA: TGCAGTGCTAGAGCGGGACACCTGAACACTGAAGCTTTCTTT
V: TRBV20-1
J: TRBJ1-1
D: -
size: many

CDR3: CASSLMGTQYF
DNA: TGTGCCAGCAGCTTAATGGGGACCCAGTACTTC
V: TRBV7-8
J: TRBJ2-5
D: -
size: many

CDR3: CASRPLEGHPEAFF
DNA: TGTGCCAGCAGACCGTTGGAGGGGCACCCTGAAGCTTTCTTT
V: TRBV7-2
J: TRBJ1-1
D: -
size: -

CDR3: CASSEGVSGANVLTF
DNA: TGTGCCAGCAGTGAAGGGGTCTCTGGGGCCAACGTCCTGACTTTC
V: TRBV6-1
J: TRBJ2-6
D: -
size: -

CDR3: CAISRLQGLSYEQYF
DNA: TGTGCCATAAGCCGGTTACAGGGCCTCTCCTACGAGCAGTACTTC
V: TRBV10-3
J: TRBJ2-7
D: -
size: many

CDR3: CASRTYSGTGTYEQYF
DNA: TGTGCCAGCAGGACTTACTCCGGGACAGGGACCTACGAGCAGTACTTC
V: TRBV10-2
J: TRBJ2-7
D: TRBD1
size: -

CDR3: CASTRTGGVQPQHF
DNA: TGTGCCAGCACCCGGACAGGGGGCGTTCAGCCCCAGCATTTT
V: TRBV2
J: TRBJ1-5
D: TRBD1
size: many

CDR3: CAWSSRDRGNTEAFF
DNA: TGTGCCTGGAGTTCCAGGGACAGGGGGAACACTGAAGCTTTCTTT
V: TRBV30
J: TRBJ1-1
D: TRBD1
size: -

CDR3: CASSLNQQGSYEQYF
DNA: TGCGCCAGCAGCTTGAATCAACAGGGCAGCTACGAGCAGTACTTC
V: TRBV5-1
J: TRBJ2-7
D: -
size: many

CDR3: CASSFMPGKKNTEAFF
DNA: TGTGCCAGCAGTTTCATGCCAGGAAAGAAGAACACTGAAGCTTTCTTT
V: TRBV12-3/TRBV12-4
J: TRBJ1-1
D: -
size: few

CDR3: CASSRHLLATNEKLFF
DNA: TGTGCCAGTAGCCGACATCTACTTGCAACTAATGAAAAACTGTTTTTT
V: TRBV19
J: TRBJ1-4
D: -
size: -

CDR3: CASSLWGKGNQPQHF
DNA: TGTGCCAGCAGCTTGTGGGGGAAGGGCAATCAGCCCCAGCATTTT
V: TRBV5-5
J: TRBJ1-5
D: -
size: -

CDR3: CASSVGGEGEKLFF
DNA: TGTGCCAGCAGCGTAGGAGGGGAGGGGGAAAAACTGTTTTTT
V: TRBV7-9
J: TRBJ1-4
D: -
size: -

CDR3: CASRLGTGGKLFF
DNA: TGCGCCAGCAGATTGGGGACAGGCGGAAAACTGTTTTTT
V: TRBV5-1
J: TRBJ1-4
D: TRBD1
size: -

CDR3: CASSRGGLANEKLFF
DNA: TGTGCCAGTAGCCGTGGAGGGCTCGCTAATGAAAAACTGTTTTTT
V: TRBV19
J: TRBJ1-4
D: -
size: many

CDR3: CASSLGRGREGYTF
DNA: TGTGCCAGCAGCTTAGGCAGGGGGCGGGAAGGCTACACCTTC
V: TRBV11-2
J: TRBJ1-2
D: TRBD1
size: many